This T cell receptor (beta chain) comes out of a study of blood T cells in healthy people across ages. Study at large: Researchers report that template switching captured about one barcoded beta molecule per two T cells.

Study-wide findings and caveats: Any changes in expanded clonotypes were possibly confounded, as donor CMV status remained unknown. Unsorted PBMCs blocked a conclusive comparison of naive and antigen-experienced cells.

It was with a sample-barcoded 5' primer and a J-beta primer mix that a second PCR of roughly 7 to 12 cycles was run. TCRdb redid the calling of the 5' RACE reads with MiXCR, one entry per CDR3 protein. Counted here are approximately 730,000 distinct CDR3 sequences, about 42% occurring once; the ten biggest clones make up 20% to 25%. As regards this clonotype: The antigen is unknown.

The CDR3 runs to 12 residues. Collection of 8.5 to 10 milliliters of peripheral blood was performed for each donor. The clonotype comes from a woman aged 60-75 years in good health. This sequence joins TRBV21-1 and TRBJ2-3; TRBD1, the D gene given by the table, was not confirmed from the DNA. TRBV21-1 is an annotated pseudogene. Sequencing used blood. The CDR3 loop reads CASSYWDGGQYF. The CDR3 bases are TGTGCCAGCAGCTACTGGGACGGGGGTCAGTATTTT.